Following are 6 T cell receptor beta chains from one sample sequenced in a study of identical twins. TCRdb passed the 5' RACE reads through MiXCR, listing each CDR3 protein once. This table holds some 1,700,000 distinct CDR3 sequences, around a third found once. Sequencing was done on a sample of cord blood. Receptors were obtained from a newborn girl in good health.

CDR3 nucleotides: TGTGCCGTCATGGGCGGGGGGTCGTCCGTTGAGCAGTTCTTC. It is translated as CAVMGGGSSVEQFF. The chain employs TRBV10-3 and TRBJ2-1, with 8 bases lining up with TRBD2. V was clipped by 11 bases and J by 9 bases; unmatched bases: 15. Germline CDR1 and CDR2: ENHRY and SYGVKD. This CDR3 contains 14 residues.

V is TRBV27 and J is TRBJ1-2; D call uncertain. V was clipped by 5 bases and J by 10 bases, with 23 bases between them. The CDR3 runs 15 residues. Germline loops: CDR1 MNHEY, CDR2 SMNVEV (reference sequence). The CDR3 DNA reads TGTGCCAGCAGTCCCCATTCGGCAGTTAGCCCTGACTACACCTTC. It encodes CASSPHSAVSPDYTF.

The chain uses TRBV24-1 and TRBJ1-6, with TRBD1 as a possible D gene (5 bases). The germline CDR1 and CDR2 sequences are KGHDR and SFDVKD. CDR3 length: 15 amino acids. The V end lost 4 bases, the J end lost 7 bases, and 13 bases lay between the germline ends. The CDR3 is CATSEGGEENSPLHF. CDR3 bases: TGTGCCACCAGTGAAGGAGGGGAGGAGAATTCACCCCTCCACTTT.

This clonotype was observed a handful of times. This sequence joins TRBV2 and TRBJ2-3, with D unresolved. CDR3 length: 13 amino acids. Germline values: CDR1 SNHLY, CDR2 FYNNEI. V lost 4 bases and J lost 4, with 9 bases in between. The CDR3 sequence is CASSAASPDTQYF. Here the CDR3 DNA reads TGTGCCAGCAGTGCGGCGTCGCCAGATACGCAGTATTTT.

The chain joins TRBV20-1 to TRBJ2-1, with 9 bases identical to TRBD2. V gave up 0 bases and J gave up 0 bases; unmatched junction bases: 3. There are 16 residues in the CDR3. Germline V gives CDR1 DFQATT, CDR2 SNEGSKA (reference sequence). The CDR3 nucleotides read TGCAGTGCTAGAGAGCTAGCGGGGCCCTCCTACAATGAGCAGTTCTTC. Translating it yields CSARELAGPSYNEQFF.

The V call is TRBV20-1, the J call TRBJ2-1; 8 nucleotides match TRBD1. Germline trimming cut 3 bases from V and 5 bases from J; bases unmatched to any gene: 12. The germline CDR1 and CDR2 sequences are DFQATT and SNEGSKA (reference sequence). The CDR3 has 16 residues. This CDR3 is CSASDRGPNKHNEQFF. CDR3 DNA: TGCAGTGCTAGCGACAGGGGCCCAAATAAACACAATGAGCAGTTCTTC.